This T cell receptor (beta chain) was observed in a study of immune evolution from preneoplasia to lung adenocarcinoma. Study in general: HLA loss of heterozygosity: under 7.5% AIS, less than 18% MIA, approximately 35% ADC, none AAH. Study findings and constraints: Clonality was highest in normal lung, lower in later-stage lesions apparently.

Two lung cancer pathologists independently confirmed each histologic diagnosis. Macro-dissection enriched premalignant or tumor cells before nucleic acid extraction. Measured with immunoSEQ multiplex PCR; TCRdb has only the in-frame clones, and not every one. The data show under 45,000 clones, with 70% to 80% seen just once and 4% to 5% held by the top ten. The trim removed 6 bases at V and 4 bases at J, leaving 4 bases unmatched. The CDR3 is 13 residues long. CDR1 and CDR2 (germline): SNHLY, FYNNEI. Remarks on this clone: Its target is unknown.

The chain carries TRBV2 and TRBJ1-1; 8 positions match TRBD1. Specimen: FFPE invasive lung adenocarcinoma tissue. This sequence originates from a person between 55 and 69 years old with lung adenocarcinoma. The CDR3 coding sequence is TGTGCCAGCAGAGTCAGGGGGCTCACTGAAGCTTTCTTT. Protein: CASRVRGLTEAFF.